A selection of T cell receptor beta chains follows, all from one sample in a study of PD-1 blockade in classical Hodgkin lymphoma. Assay used: immunoSEQ multiplex PCR; TCRdb lists only in-frame clones, some missing. The sample consists of fewer than 5,500 clones, about four fifths of them appearing once. Sample: peripheral blood mononuclear cells (PBMCs), taken at baseline. Receptors were obtained from a human donor with classical Hodgkin lymphoma. Each CDR3 is given with its conserved first and last residue. D genes are given only for firm matches. Clone size is stated in some rows and not others, as once, few, many or a class when expanded.

>TRBJ1-2|TRBV6-5|few|.
TGTGCCAGCAGTTACGGACTCGGAGGAGGCTACACCTTC
CASSYGLGGGYTF
>TRBJ2-1|TRBV28|.|.
TGTGCCAGCAGTTTACTCCAGGTCGATGAGCAGTTCTTC
CASSLLQVDEQFF
>TRBJ1-6|TRBV7-2|.|.
TGTGCCAGCAGCTTAGATCGGCAAACCGGAGGTCCCCTCCACTTT
CASSLDRQTGGPLHF
>TRBJ1-5|TRBV7-8|few|.
TGTGCCAGCAGCTCCCCTCCGGGGGATCAGCCCCAGCATTTT
CASSSPPGDQPQHF
>TRBJ1-5|TRBV7-9|.|.
TGTGCCAGCAGCTCGGACACTCAGCCCCAGCATTTT
CASSSDTQPQHF
>TRBJ1-3|TRBV19|.|.
TGTGCCAGTAGTACGTCCTGGTCTGGAAACACCATATATTTT
CASSTSWSGNTIYF
>TRBJ2-7|TRBV19|large|TRBD2
TGTGCCAGTAGCGCGGGAGGAGGAGCCTACGAGCAGTACTTC
CASSAGGGAYEQYF